This TCR beta chain was identified in a study of blood T cell repertoires in COVID-19. Assay: immunoSEQ multiplex PCR; the TCRdb copy retains only in-frame clones and omits some. The sample holds 150,000 to 200,000 clones, 89% seen once. Germline values: CDR1 GTSNPN, CDR2 SVGIG (reference sequence). The CDR3 sequence is 13 residues long. Trimming cost V 4 bases and J 3 bases, with 9 bases left between them. This sequence joins TRBV30 and TRBJ2-2; D is uncertain. This clonotype originated in a woman under 30 who had recovered from COVID-19. Sequenced: PBMCs or T cells enriched from blood (not recorded which). The CDR3, as DNA: TGTGCCTGGAATTCCCAATACACCGGGGAGCTGTTTTTT. Translated: CAWNSQYTGELFF.